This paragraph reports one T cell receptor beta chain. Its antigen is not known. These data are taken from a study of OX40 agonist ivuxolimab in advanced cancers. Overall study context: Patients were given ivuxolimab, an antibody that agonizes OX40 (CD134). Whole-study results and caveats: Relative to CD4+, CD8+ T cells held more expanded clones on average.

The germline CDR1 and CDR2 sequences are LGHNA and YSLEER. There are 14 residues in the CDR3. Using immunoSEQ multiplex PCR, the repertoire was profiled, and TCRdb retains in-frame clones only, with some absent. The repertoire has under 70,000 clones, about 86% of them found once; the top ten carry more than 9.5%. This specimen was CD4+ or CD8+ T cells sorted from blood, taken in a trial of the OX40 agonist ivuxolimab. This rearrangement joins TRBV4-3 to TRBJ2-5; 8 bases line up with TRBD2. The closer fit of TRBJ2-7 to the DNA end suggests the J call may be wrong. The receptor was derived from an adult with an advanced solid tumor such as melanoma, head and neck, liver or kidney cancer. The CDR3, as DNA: TGCGCCAGCAGCTTTAGCGGGGCCTCCTACGAGCAGTACTTC. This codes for CASSFSGASYEQYF.